Following are 6 T cell receptor beta chains from one sample sequenced in a study of post-analysis software for immune sequencing data. General study results and limits: There were about 5 TRBV segments more frequent in patients than controls, and TRBV5-6, TRBV5-1 and TRBV20-1 were among them.

These TCRs' antigens remain unknown. Libraries were made from TCR beta cDNA, and they carried unique molecular identifiers. TCRdb re-called the PCR reads with MiXCR, one entry per CDR3 protein. Found here are 170,000 or so distinct CDR3 sequences, around 28% of them singletons; the top ten hold more than 1.3%. The material sequenced was blood. These receptors were taken from a girl aged 5-17 years with multiple sclerosis.

The rearrangement uses TRBV10-3 and TRBJ1-2, with 8 bases that match TRBD1. The germline gives CDR1 ENHRY, CDR2 SYGVKD. The CDR3 has 13 residues. The V segment lost 8 bases and the J segment 8 bases; nucleotides outside the gene matches: 10. CDR3 bases: TGTGCCATCGATTCAGGACAGGGAGCCGGCTACACCTTC. Its translation: CAIDSGQGAGYTF.

The table lists this clonotype with a few counts. The chain is built from TRBV7-9 and TRBJ1-4; 7 bases match TRBD1. The CDR3 loop spans 15 amino acids. J lost 1 base, V lost 5 bases, and 4 bases had no gene match. Looked up from germline, CDR1 is SEHNR and CDR2 is FQNEAQ (reference sequence). The CDR3 protein is CASSPRTGTNEKLFF. Here the CDR3 DNA reads TGTGCCAGCAGCCCACGGACAGGAACTAATGAAAAACTGTTTTTT.

Comment on this clonotype: The germline gene is not matched at one end of the junction; a read error may be the cause. The chain is built from TRBV27 and TRBJ2-6, with TRBD2 matching over 10 bases. This CDR3 spans 19 amino acids. Germline V CDR1 and CDR2: MNHEY, SMNVEV (reference sequence). The CDR3 here is CASSFLASGSSSGANVLTF. CDR3 nucleotide sequence: TGTGCTAGCAGTTTCCTCGCTAGCGGGAGTTCCTCGGGGGCCAACGTCCTGACTTTC.

This clonotype was counted between two and nine times. The rearrangement links TRBV12-3 or TRBV12-4 to TRBJ2-2, with no clear D. Trimming left V 10 bases short and J 0 bases short, with 9 bases between. The CDR3 spans 13 residues. The CDR3 bases are TGTGCCACCTCGCTCTCGAACACCGGGGAGCTGTTTTTT. This sequence encodes CATSLSNTGELFF.

On this clonotype itself: A much larger clone is a single base away; this may be a read error. The CDR3 does not close with the conserved phenylalanine or tryptophan, likely indicating a read error. The V and J genes are TRBV7-9 and TRBJ2-4, with a tentative D call TRBD2 (6 bases). TRBJ2-7 matches the DNA end more closely, so the J call is doubtful. Germline V gene data show CDR1 as SEHNR and CDR2 as FQNEAQ (reference sequence). The CDR3 has 12 amino acids. DNA of the CDR3: TGTGCCAGCAGCCTGACTAGTGCCGAGCAGTACTGC. Translation: CASSLTSAEQYC.

This clonotype was detected ten times or more. DNA for the CDR3: TGCGCCAGCAGCCCAAAAGGGACAGGGCTCGCGAATGAGCAGTTCTTC. It encodes CASSPKGTGLANEQFF. The chain employs TRBV4-1 and TRBJ2-1, with 9 bases fitting TRBD1. The ends lost 4 bases at V and 7 bases at J; junction bases unmatched: 11. CDR1 MGHRA and CDR2 YSYEKL come from the germline V gene. The CDR3 runs to 16 residues.